The rows below give T cell receptor beta chains drawn from one sample of a study of blood T cell repertoires in COVID-19. Sequencing was performed with immunoSEQ multiplex PCR; in TCRdb, only in-frame clones are kept and a portion is missing. The sample includes hundreds of thousands of clones, roughly 90% of them seen just once. The specimen was peripheral blood. The receptors derive from a woman aged 30 to 39 with acute or convalescent COVID-19. CDR3s include the opening cysteine and the closing phenylalanine or tryptophan.

>TRBJ2-1|TRBV20-1
CSASRGLAWSSYNEQFF
>TRBJ2-6|TRBV24-1
CATSTGRQASGANVLTF
>TRBJ2-3|TRBV7-2
CASSLAGGGVDTQYF
>TRBJ1-6|TRBV5-1
CASSSGQDYSPLHF
>TRBJ1-5|TRBV6-1
CASSETGRGFSNQPQHF
>TRBJ1-2|TRBV2
CASRPGSVRGYTF
>TRBJ1-2|TRBV13
CASSFFLGGTGIYGYTF
>TRBJ1-1|TRBV3-1/TRBV3-2
CASSLIGGDTEAFF
>TRBJ2-7|TRBV28
CASSPRDSVRSYEQYF
>TRBJ2-1|TRBV12-5
CASGLALAGTNEQFF
>TRBJ2-7|TRBV20-1
CSASAGGGYEQYF
>TRBJ1-4|TRBV20-1
CSASHIEKLFF
>TRBJ2-5|TRBV5-8
CASSLLGTGGLETQYF
>TRBJ1-2|TRBV5-4
CASSWTGHYGYTF
>TRBJ1-2|TRBV7-9
CASSLLQGAISHGYTF
>TRBJ2-1|TRBV19
CASSQVSGSYNEQFF
>TRBJ1-5|TRBV4-1
CASSQVGDRGQPQHF
>TRBJ1-5|TRBV6-6
CASSITGLDQPQHF
>TRBJ2-1|TRBV10-3
CANAANEQFF
>TRBJ1-6|TRBV28
CAGLEVNRSPLHF
>TRBJ2-3|TRBV9
CASSVTSGADTQYF
>TRBJ2-5|TRBV5-4
CASSLYGTDQETQYF
>TRBJ2-5|TRBV5-4
CASRRDRETQYF
>TRBJ2-7|TRBV21-1
CASSKVGRSLVGQSGYYEQYF
>TRBJ2-5|TRBV11-2
CASSLGLKGLGQETQYF
>TRBJ1-1|TRBV30
CAWIPTGAEAFF
>TRBJ1-1|TRBV5-5
CASSLDGRTEAFF
>TRBJ1-3|TRBV5-1
CASTGSSGNTIYF
>TRBJ2-5|TRBV3-1/TRBV3-2
CASSRGVGGGKTQYF
>TRBJ2-7|TRBV19
CASSIAAGASYEQYF
>TRBJ1-1|TRBV7-9
CASSRITPRGTEAFF
>TRBJ2-5|TRBV21-1
CASSKAWTSGGLSRYF
>TRBJ1-1|TRBV28
CASATGGVGTEAFF
>TRBJ2-1|TRBV18
CASSPPVFPSGKNEQFF
>TRBJ1-1|TRBV6-5
CASRPDREVVEAFF
>TRBJ2-2|TRBV19
CASSTTVGSELFF
>TRBJ1-4|TRBV19
CASSNYKEIRGKLFF
>TRBJ1-1|TRBV5-6
CASRKTGLNTEAFF
>TRBJ2-3|TRBV9
CASSVSRGRTGTSTDTQYF
>TRBJ1-6|TRBV27
CASSSRASPLHF
>TRBJ1-2|TRBV10-3
CAISESLLGSLYGYTF
>TRBJ2-5|TRBV5-1
CASSFIQEHQETQYF
>TRBJ1-2|TRBV25-1
CASSEWTGYGYTF
>TRBJ2-7|TRBV2
CASSEGAGRTYEQYF
>TRBJ1-4|TRBV6-1
CATRDRVVREKLFF
>TRBJ2-7|TRBV27
CASSEGTSGVVREQYF
>TRBJ2-7|TRBV5-1
CASSLGQGDYEQYF
>TRBJ2-5|TRBV21-1
CASSLRDGQGQETQYF